This T cell receptor (beta chain) was profiled in a study of glioma-infiltrating T cells after dendritic cell vaccination. Study-level information: Autologous tumor lysate-pulsed dendritic cell vaccination was given between about 2002 and 2013.

This clone was detected only once. There are 14 residues in the CDR3. V gave up 3 bases and J gave up 6 bases, with 15 bases separating them. In germline, CDR1 is SGDLS, CDR2 YYNGEE. Time point in this sample: after dendritic cell vaccination, including at tumor progression/relapse. Patients had residual fresh-frozen tumor tissue and more than two years of survival data. The primer mix had 60 V beta and 13 J beta primers. Sequencing used immunoSEQ multiplex PCR; TCRdb keeps in-frame clones, though not all of them. The table has some 110,000 clones, around 87% seen once. The receptor was isolated from a human donor with glioblastoma. This chain connects TRBV9 to TRBJ1-2; a weak D match, TRBD1 (5 bases). Source: blood, taken after dendritic cell vaccination. CDR3 loop: CASSALRTPHGYTF. The CDR3 nucleotides are TGTGCCAGCAGCGCCCTTAGGACACCCCATGGCTACACCTTC. Looking up the rest from reference TRBV9 and TRBJ1-2 gives the full variable domain: DSGVTQTPKHLITATGQRVTLRCSPRSGDLSVYWYQQSLDQGLQFLIQYYNGEERAKGNILERFSAQQFPDLHSELNLSSLELGDSALYFCASSALRTPHGYTFGSGTRLTVV.